These 27 T cell receptor beta chains came from one sample sequenced in a study of breast tumors, draining lymph nodes, adjacent tissues. The lymph nodes were axillary draining lymph nodes from breast cancer patients. MiXCR, run by TCRdb on the multiplex PCR reads, gives a single entry per CDR3 protein. Of some 250,000 distinct CDR3 sequences in the sample, around 35% were seen once. Sample: axillary lymph node tissue. Source of these receptors: a female donor with breast cancer. Some clones in this sample may be carry-over from other donors' samples.

Notes on this clonotype: A read error may explain this, as a much larger clone is one base away. The chain is built from TRBV20-1 and TRBJ2-7, with TRBD2 matching over 9 bases. With 6 bases clipped from V and 5 bases from J, the junction kept 14 bases outside the gene matches. The CDR3 covers 15 residues. Per the germline V gene, CDR1 is DFQATT and CDR2 is SNEGSKA (reference sequence). The CDR3 spells CSAGALSGRTNEQYF. The CDR3 coding sequence is TGCAGTGCGGGGGCCCTTAGCGGGAGAACCAACGAGCAGTACTTC.

For this clonotype: It is likely a read error, because the conserved phenylalanine at the end of the CDR3 is missing. The J gene is TRBJ1-2, the V gene TRBV20-1; possible D gene TRBD1, 5 bases. The CDR3 sequence is 15 residues long. CDR1 is DFQATT and CDR2 is SNEGSKA in the germline V gene (reference sequence). CDR3 in amino acids: CSAVRPGQANHGYTL. The CDR3 bases are TGCAGTGCTGTAAGACCGGGGCAAGCTAACCATGGCTACACCCTC.

This clonotype was detected ten times or more. The chain has TRBV7-8 and TRBJ2-5; no clear D. Germline CDR1 and CDR2: SGHVS and FQNEAQ. Trimming cost V 1 base and J 6 bases, with 9 bases left between them. The CDR3 has 13 residues. Here the CDR3 reads CASSLEAAKTQYF. Written as DNA, the CDR3 is TGTGCCAGCAGCTTAGAGGCGGCAAAGACCCAGTACTTC.

The chain employs TRBV6-1 and TRBJ2-3; no firm D call. CDR3 length equals 13 residues. The V gene lost 2 bases and the J gene lost 2 bases, with 5 bases spanning the gap. Germline V gene data show CDR1 as MNHNS and CDR2 as SASEGT. CDR3 in amino acids: CASSEQITDTQYF. CDR3 in DNA: TGTGCCAGCAGTGAACAAATCACAGATACGCAGTATTTT.

At least ten counts were recorded for this clonotype. The chain recombines TRBV6-6 with TRBJ2-5; D is ambiguous. This CDR3 is built from 14 residues. CDR1 and CDR2 (germline): MNHNY, SVGAGI (reference sequence). Trimming cost V 7 bases and J 1 base, with 13 bases left between them. The CDR3 coding sequence is TGTGCCAGCAAGGATGGCGTGGGCCAAGAGACCCAGTACTTC. It codes for CASKDGVGQETQYF.

This clonotype was recorded at least ten times. The chain combines TRBV6-5 with TRBJ2-2, with 7 bases fitting TRBD1. The CDR3 is made up of 14 amino acids. Germline loops: CDR1 MNHEY, CDR2 SVGAGI. Trimming removed 5 bases from V and 7 bases from J; junction bases left unmatched: 7. CDR3 residues: CASSLDRVVGELFF. CDR3 nucleotides: TGTGCCAGCAGTCTTGACAGGGTGGTCGGGGAGCTGTTTTTT.

As to this clonotype: Possible read error: a much larger clone is one base away. The rearrangement links TRBV11-3 to TRBJ2-1; D might be TRBD2 (5 bases). This CDR3 contains 13 residues. Germline assignment: CDR1 SGHNT and CDR2 YENEEA. The CDR3 spells CASSEGFYNEQLF. The CDR3 nucleotides read TGTGCCAGCAGCGAGGGCTTTTACAATGAGCAGCTCTTC.

There are many counts of this clonotype. The J gene is TRBJ2-5, the V gene TRBV5-5; 8 bases are shared with TRBD1. Trimming at V came to 0 bases and at J to 6 bases, leaving 4 bases not matched to a gene. The CDR3 consists of 14 residues. Germline lookup yields CDR1 SGHKS and CDR2 YYEKEE (reference sequence). CDR3 bases: TGTGCCAGCAGCTTGGAGGGACAGGTACAGACCCAGTACTTC. It codes for CASSLEGQVQTQYF.

This clonotype was counted many times. This sequence joins TRBV7-2 and TRBJ2-1; TRBD2 agrees at 12 bases. Trimming took 5 bases from V and 6 from J; bases not matched to a gene: 5. CDR1 SGHTA and CDR2 FQGNSA come from the germline V gene. The length of the CDR3 is 15 residues. CDR3 sequence: CASSQTSGSVNEQFF. The CDR3 DNA follows: TGTGCCAGCAGCCAGACTAGCGGGAGTGTCAATGAGCAGTTCTTC.

This clonotype was seen many times. The chain carries TRBV24-1 and TRBJ2-3; D gene unclear. The length of the CDR3 is 17 residues. With 7 bases removed from V and 0 bases from J, the gap between germline ends came to 19 bases. The germline gives CDR1 KGHDR, CDR2 SFDVKD. The CDR3 DNA sequence: TGTGCCACCAGCCCCTTCCCGACGGATTCTAGCACAGATACGCAGTATTTT. Translating it yields CATSPFPTDSSTDTQYF.

The chain couples TRBV3-1 to TRBJ2-7; possible D gene TRBD1, 6 bases. The CDR3 has 13 amino acids. The V end lost 4 bases, the J end lost 6 bases, and 13 bases lay between the germline ends. Per the germline V gene, CDR1 is LGHDT and CDR2 is YNNKEL (reference sequence). Here the CDR3 reads CASSPRGSGEQYF. CDR3 coding DNA: TGTGCCAGCAGCCCCAGGGGCTCGGGCGAGCAGTACTTC.

The chain has TRBV25-1 and TRBJ1-1, with no clear D. The CDR3 sequence is 14 residues long. Deletions cut 0 bases from V and 4 bases from J, with 9 bases between. In germline, CDR1 is MGHDK, CDR2 SYGVNS. This CDR3 reads CASSEYLSSTEAFF. CDR3 bases: TGTGCCAGCAGTGAATATTTAAGTTCCACTGAAGCTTTCTTT.

V gene TRBV5-1 combines with J gene TRBJ1-5; weak D call: TRBD1 (5 bases). The CDR3 contains 14 residues. V gave up 3 bases and J gave up 11 bases, with 18 bases separating them. Per germline, CDR1 SGHRS and CDR2 YFSETQ. CDR3 bases: TGCGCCAGCAGCTCCGGGACCGCGAAGGAGACCCAGCATTTT. Its translation: CASSSGTAKETQHF.

This clonotype came up many times. The V and J genes are TRBV5-7 and TRBJ1-5; D gene ambiguous. TRBV5-7 is labeled an ORF, and its function is uncertain. V was shortened by 10 bases and J by 2 bases, with 13 bases between the two germline ends. This CDR3 comprises 13 residues. DNA of the CDR3: TGTGCCCCCAGCTGGGTTGGCAATCAGCCCCAGCATTTT. It codes for CAPSWVGNQPQHF.

Ten or more counts support this clonotype. J is TRBJ1-4 and V is TRBV6-5; the D is unclear. Germline-derived CDR1 and CDR2 are MNHEY and SVGAGI. The CDR3 is made up of 13 amino acids. V lost 1 base and J 5 bases, leaving 5 bases between the germline ends. CDR3 DNA sequence: TGTGCCAGCAGTTACTTGTTCAATGAAAAACTGTTTTTT. Its protein is CASSYLFNEKLFF.

This clonotype was observed a handful of times. The chain employs TRBV28 and TRBJ1-5; TRBD1 is a possible D gene (5 bases). Germline V gives CDR1 MDHEN, CDR2 SYDVKM. Trimming cost V 2 bases and J 4 bases, with 9 bases left between them. This CDR3 is built from 14 residues. The CDR3: CASSLAGRNQPQHF. The CDR3 nucleotides read TGTGCCAGCAGTTTAGCAGGGAGGAATCAGCCCCAGCATTTT.

This clonotype was recorded at least ten times. The chain uses TRBV15 and TRBJ2-1, with 10 bases fitting TRBD2. Germline CDR1 LNHNV, CDR2 YYDKDF (reference sequence). CDR3 length equals 17 residues. V shed 0 bases, J shed 8 bases, and the junction held 10 bases outside the gene matches. The chain's CDR3 is CATSRDYGTSVSYEQFF. The CDR3 DNA follows: TGTGCCACCAGCAGAGATTATGGGACTAGCGTGAGCTATGAGCAGTTCTTC. Supplemented by reference TRBV15 and TRBJ2-1, the full variable domain reads DAMVIQNPRYQVTQFGKPVTLSCSQTLNHNVMYWYQQKSSQAPKLLFHYYDKDFNNEADTPDNFQSRRPNTSFCFLDIRSPGLGDTAMYLCATSRDYGTSVSYEQFFGPGTRLTVL.

A remark on this clonotype: A much larger clone is a single base away; this may be a read error. The chain recombines TRBV6-6 with TRBJ2-1; 9 bases map to TRBD1. The CDR3 contains 14 residues. The germline CDR1 and CDR2 sequences are MNHNY and SVGAGI (reference sequence). Trimming removed 4 bases from V and 9 bases from J; junction bases left unmatched: 7. The CDR3: CASSSPGQGSEQFF. The CDR3 DNA sequence: TGTGCCAGCAGTTCCCCGGGACAGGGAAGTGAGCAGTTCTTC.

The rearrangement joins TRBV18 to TRBJ2-1; possible D gene TRBD1, 7 bases. The germline CDR1 and CDR2 sequences are KGHSH and LQKENI. The V end lost 0 bases, the J end lost 4 bases, and 10 bases lay between the germline ends. The CDR3 contains 15 residues. CDR3 DNA: TGTGCCAGCTCACCACCGCCAGGGGGGTACAATGAGCAGTTCTTC. Translated, it gives CASSPPPGGYNEQFF.

This clonotype was recorded at least ten times. The rearrangement uses TRBV6-5 and TRBJ2-7, with D possibly being TRBD2 (5 bases). CDR1 MNHEY and CDR2 SVGAGI come from the germline V gene. There are 16 residues in the CDR3. The V gene lost 6 bases and the J gene lost 0 bases, with 18 bases spanning the gap. As DNA, the CDR3 is TGTGCCAGCAGCGGAGCTGCTCTAGGGAGCTCCTACGAGCAGTACTTC. Residues: CASSGAALGSSYEQYF.

This clonotype was seen a single time. The rearrangement links TRBV5-5 to TRBJ2-7, with D hard to call. This CDR3 contains 17 residues. V lost 0 bases, J lost 1 base, and 17 bases lay in between. Germline lookup yields CDR1 SGHKS and CDR2 YYEKEE (reference sequence). The CDR3 reads CASSLEAPYTSSYEQYF. CDR3 coding DNA: TGTGCCAGCAGCTTGGAGGCACCCTATACTTCATCCTACGAGCAGTACTTC.

The chain is built from TRBV7-4 and TRBJ1-1, with 9 bases matching TRBD1. CDR3 size: 15 residues. V lost 5 bases to trimming and J lost 3 bases; unmatched junction nucleotides: 7. Germline loops: CDR1 SGHVT, CDR2 SQSDAQ. Here the CDR3 DNA reads TGTGCCAGCAGCCCGCCAGGGACAGGGCACACTGAAGCTTTCTTT. Protein product: CASSPPGTGHTEAFF.

This clonotype was counted a few times. The chain is built from TRBV11-2 and TRBJ2-5; D gene unclear. V lost 1 base to trimming and J lost 4 bases, with 10 bases between them. CDR3 length: 14 residues. Germline CDR1 SGHAT, CDR2 FQNNGV. Here the CDR3 reads CASSLGRGSETQYF. The CDR3 DNA reads as TGTGCCAGCAGCTTAGGTCGTGGCTCAGAGACCCAGTACTTC.

This rearrangement joins TRBV6-2 or TRBV6-3 to TRBJ2-1, with 16 nucleotides matching TRBD2. Per germline, CDR1 MNHEY and CDR2 SVGEGT. The CDR3 has 16 residues. V lost 4 bases to trimming and J lost 9 bases; unmatched junction nucleotides: 6. The CDR3 here is CASSSGTSGRASEQFF. The DNA for the CDR3 is TGTGCCAGCAGTTCTGGGACTAGCGGGAGGGCAAGTGAGCAGTTCTTC.

In its sample, this clonotype was seen many times. V is TRBV19 and J is TRBJ2-7, with D perhaps assigned TRBD1 or TRBD2 (6 bases each). V was shortened by 5 bases and J by 3 bases, with 20 bases between the two germline ends. Looked up from germline, CDR1 is LNHDA and CDR2 is SQIVND (reference sequence). The CDR3 sequence is 16 residues long. CDR3 coding DNA: TGTGCCAGTAGTGCCGGGCCCGGCGGAGGGGGCTACGAGCAGTACTTC. It encodes CASSAGPGGGGYEQYF.

This clonotype was picked up a small number of times. The chain employs TRBV7-6 and TRBJ2-7; D possibly matches TRBD1 or TRBD2 (6 bases each). Trimming shortened V by 3 bases and J by 5 bases, and 11 bases separated the two germline ends. Germline CDR1 reads SGHVS; CDR2 reads FNYEAQ. The CDR3 sequence is 13 residues long. In DNA, the CDR3 is TGTGCCAGCAGCTTGGGGGGCGCTGACGAGCAGTACTTC. Translating it yields CASSLGGADEQYF. Full variable domain (remainder filled in from reference TRBV7-6 and TRBJ2-7): GAGVSQSPRYKVTKRGQDVALRCDPISGHVSLYWYRQALGQGPEFLTYFNYEAQQDKSGLPNDRFSAERPEGSISTLTIQRTEQRDSAMYRCASSLGGADEQYFGPGTRLTVT.

This clonotype was picked up many times. V usage is TRBV6-1 and J usage is TRBJ2-7; D is perhaps TRBD2 (5 bases). CDR1 MNHNS and CDR2 SASEGT come from the germline V gene. CDR3 length: 13 amino acids. Trimming took 4 bases from V and 6 from J, leaving 13 bases between them. The CDR3 region has the DNA TGTGCCAGCAGTGGTCGACGGGCGGGCGAGCAGTACTTC. Translating it yields CASSGRRAGEQYF.